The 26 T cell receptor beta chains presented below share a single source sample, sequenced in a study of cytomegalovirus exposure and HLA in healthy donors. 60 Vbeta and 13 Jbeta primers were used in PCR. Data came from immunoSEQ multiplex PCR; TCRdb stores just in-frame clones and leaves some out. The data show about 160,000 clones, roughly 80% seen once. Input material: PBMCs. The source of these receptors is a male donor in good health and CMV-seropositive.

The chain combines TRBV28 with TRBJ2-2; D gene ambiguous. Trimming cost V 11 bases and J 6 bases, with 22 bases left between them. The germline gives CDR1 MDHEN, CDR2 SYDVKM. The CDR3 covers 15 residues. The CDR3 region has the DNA TGTGCCCCCCCGGGTGCCCTCAAAATCGCCGGGGAGCTGTTTTTT. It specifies CAPPGALKIAGELFF.

This chain's CDR3 is CASSFRYSYEQYF. The CDR3 DNA reads TGTGCCAGCAGTTTTCGGTACTCCTACGAGCAGTACTTC. The chain carries TRBV27 and TRBJ2-7; D unclear. The CDR3 extends over 13 amino acids. Per germline, CDR1 MNHEY and CDR2 SMNVEV (reference sequence). Trimming took 3 bases from V and 0 from J, leaving 6 bases between them.

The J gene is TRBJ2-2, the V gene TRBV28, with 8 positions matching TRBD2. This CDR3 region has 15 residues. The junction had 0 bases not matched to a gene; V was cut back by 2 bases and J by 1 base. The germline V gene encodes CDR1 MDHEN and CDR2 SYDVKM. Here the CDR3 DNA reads TGTGCCAGCAGTTTAGCGGGAGGGAACACCGGGGAGCTGTTTTTT. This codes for CASSLAGGNTGELFF.

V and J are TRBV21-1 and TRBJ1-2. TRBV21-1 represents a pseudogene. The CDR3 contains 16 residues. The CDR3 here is CASSKARREGNYGYTF. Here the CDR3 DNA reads TGTGCCAGCAGCAAAGCGCGCAGGGAGGGGAACTATGGCTACACCTTC.

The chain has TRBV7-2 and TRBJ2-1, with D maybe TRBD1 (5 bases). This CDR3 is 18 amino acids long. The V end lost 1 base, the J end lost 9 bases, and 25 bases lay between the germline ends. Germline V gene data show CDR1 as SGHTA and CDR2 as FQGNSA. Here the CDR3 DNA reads TGTGCCAGCAGCTTAGAATTGGGTAGGGGCCGTCACAAGGGTGAGCAGTTCTTC. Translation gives CASSLELGRGRHKGEQFF.

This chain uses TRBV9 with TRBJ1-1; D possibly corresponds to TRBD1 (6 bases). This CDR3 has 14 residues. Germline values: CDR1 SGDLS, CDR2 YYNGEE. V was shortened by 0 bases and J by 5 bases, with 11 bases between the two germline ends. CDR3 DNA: TGTGCCAGCAGCGTAGTAACCAGGGGAACTGAAGCTTTCTTT. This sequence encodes CASSVVTRGTEAFF.

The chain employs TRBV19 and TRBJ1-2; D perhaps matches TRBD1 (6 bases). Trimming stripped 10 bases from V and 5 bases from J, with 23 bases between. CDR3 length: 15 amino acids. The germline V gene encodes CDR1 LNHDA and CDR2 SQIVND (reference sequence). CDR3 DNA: TGTGCCACCGCGTCTGGCAGGGGTGGGGGTTATGGCTACACCTTC. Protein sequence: CATASGRGGGYGYTF.

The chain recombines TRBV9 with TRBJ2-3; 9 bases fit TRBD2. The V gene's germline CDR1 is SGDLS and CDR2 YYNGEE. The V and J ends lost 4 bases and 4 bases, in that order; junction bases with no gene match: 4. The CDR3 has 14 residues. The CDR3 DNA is TGTGCCAGCAGCACCCAGCGGGAGGCAGATACGCAGTATTTT. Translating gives CASSTQREADTQYF.

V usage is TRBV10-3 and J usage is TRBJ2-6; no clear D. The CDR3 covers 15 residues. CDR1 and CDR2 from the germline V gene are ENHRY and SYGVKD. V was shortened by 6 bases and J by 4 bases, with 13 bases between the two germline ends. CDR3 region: CAISPQVSGANVLTF. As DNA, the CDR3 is TGTGCCATCAGCCCTCAGGTATCCGGGGCCAACGTCCTGACTTTC.

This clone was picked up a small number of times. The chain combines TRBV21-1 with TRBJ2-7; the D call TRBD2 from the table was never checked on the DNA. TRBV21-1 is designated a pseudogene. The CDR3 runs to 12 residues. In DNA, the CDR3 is TGTGCCAGGGTAACGGGGGCCTACGAGCAGTACTTC. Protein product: CARVTGAYEQYF.

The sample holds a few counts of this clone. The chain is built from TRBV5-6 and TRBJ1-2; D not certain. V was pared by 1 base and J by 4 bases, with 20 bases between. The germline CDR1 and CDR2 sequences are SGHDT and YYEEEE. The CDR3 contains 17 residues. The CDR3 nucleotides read TGTGCCAGCAGCTTGATTGACCGGCAGGAAACCCGCTATGGCTACACCTTC. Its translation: CASSLIDRQETRYGYTF.

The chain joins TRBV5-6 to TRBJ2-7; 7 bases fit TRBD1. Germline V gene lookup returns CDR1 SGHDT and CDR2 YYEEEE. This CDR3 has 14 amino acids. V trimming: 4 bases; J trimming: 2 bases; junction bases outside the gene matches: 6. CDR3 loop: CASSPWDRPYEQYF. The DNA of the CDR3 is TGTGCCAGCAGCCCGTGGGACAGACCCTACGAGCAGTACTTC.

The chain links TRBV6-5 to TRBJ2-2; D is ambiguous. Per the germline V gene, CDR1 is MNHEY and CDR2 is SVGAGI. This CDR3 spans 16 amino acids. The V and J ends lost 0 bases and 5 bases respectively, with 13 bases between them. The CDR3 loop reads CASSYSPGAETGELFF. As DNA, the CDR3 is TGTGCCAGCAGTTACTCCCCGGGTGCGGAAACCGGGGAGCTGTTTTTT.

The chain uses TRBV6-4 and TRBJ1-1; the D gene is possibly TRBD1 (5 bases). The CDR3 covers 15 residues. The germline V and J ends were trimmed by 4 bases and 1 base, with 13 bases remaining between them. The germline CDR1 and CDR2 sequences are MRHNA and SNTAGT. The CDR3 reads CASSGGRGWNTEAFF. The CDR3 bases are TGTGCCAGCAGTGGTGGTAGGGGATGGAACACTGAAGCTTTCTTT.

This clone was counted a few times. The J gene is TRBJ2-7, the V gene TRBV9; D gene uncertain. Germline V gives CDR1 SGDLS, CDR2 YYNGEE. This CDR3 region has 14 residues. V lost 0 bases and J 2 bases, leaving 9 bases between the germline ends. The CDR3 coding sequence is TGTGCCAGCAGCGTAGGACTTGCCCCCTACGAGCAGTACTTC. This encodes CASSVGLAPYEQYF.

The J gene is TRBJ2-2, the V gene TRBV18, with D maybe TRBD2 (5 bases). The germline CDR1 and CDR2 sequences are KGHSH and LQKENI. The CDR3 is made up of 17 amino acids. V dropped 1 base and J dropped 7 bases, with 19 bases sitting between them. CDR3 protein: CASSPLSGRGSGGELFF. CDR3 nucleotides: TGTGCCAGCTCACCACTCTCGGGGAGAGGCAGTGGCGGGGAGCTGTTTTTT.

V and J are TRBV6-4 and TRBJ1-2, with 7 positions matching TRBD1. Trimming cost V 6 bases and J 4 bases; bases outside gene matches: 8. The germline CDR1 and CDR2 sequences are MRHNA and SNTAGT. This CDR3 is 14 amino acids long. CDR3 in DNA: TGTGCCAGCAGGGTTGACAGGGCCGCCTATGGCTACACCTTC. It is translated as CASRVDRAAYGYTF.

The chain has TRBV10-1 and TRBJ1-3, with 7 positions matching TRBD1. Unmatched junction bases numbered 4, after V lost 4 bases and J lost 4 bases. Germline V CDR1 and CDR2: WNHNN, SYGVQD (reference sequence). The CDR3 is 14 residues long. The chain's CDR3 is CASSVWDSGNTIYF. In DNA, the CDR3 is TGCGCCAGCAGTGTGTGGGACAGCGGAAACACCATATATTTT.

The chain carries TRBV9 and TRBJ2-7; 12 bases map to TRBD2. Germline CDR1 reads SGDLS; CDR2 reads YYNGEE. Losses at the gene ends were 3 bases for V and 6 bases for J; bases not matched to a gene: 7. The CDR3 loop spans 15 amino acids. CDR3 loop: CASSDGLAGWSEQYF. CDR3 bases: TGTGCCAGCAGCGACGGACTAGCGGGGTGGTCCGAGCAGTACTTC.

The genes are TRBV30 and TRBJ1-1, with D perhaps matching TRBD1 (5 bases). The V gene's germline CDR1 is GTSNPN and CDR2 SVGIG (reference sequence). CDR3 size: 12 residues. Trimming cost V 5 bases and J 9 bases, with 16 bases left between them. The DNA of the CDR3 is TGTGCCTGGGGGCGGGGGGGTTCTCAAGCTTTCTTT. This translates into CAWGRGGSQAFF. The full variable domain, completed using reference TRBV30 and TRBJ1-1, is SQTIHQWPATLVQPVGSPLSLECTVEGTSNPNLYWYRQAAGRGLQLLFYSVGIGQISSEVPQNLSASRPQDRQFILSSKKLLLSDSGFYLCAWGRGGSQAFFGQGTRLTVV.

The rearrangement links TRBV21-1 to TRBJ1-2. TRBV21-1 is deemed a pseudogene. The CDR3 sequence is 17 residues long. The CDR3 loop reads CASSKRADFSSGHGYTF. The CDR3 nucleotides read TGTGCCAGCAGCAAGAGGGCAGATTTCAGTTCCGGGCATGGCTACACCTTC.

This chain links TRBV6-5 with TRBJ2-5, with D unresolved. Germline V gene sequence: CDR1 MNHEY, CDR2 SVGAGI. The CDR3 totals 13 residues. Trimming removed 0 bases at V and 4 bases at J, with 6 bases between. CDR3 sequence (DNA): TGTGCCAGCAGTTACTCAGGCGGAGAGACCCAGTACTTC. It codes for CASSYSGGETQYF.

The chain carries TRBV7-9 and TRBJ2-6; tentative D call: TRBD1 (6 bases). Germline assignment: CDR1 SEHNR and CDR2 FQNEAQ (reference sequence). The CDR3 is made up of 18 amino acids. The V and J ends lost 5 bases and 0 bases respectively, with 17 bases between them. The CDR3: CASSLLRDTGSGANVLTF. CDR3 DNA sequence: TGTGCCAGCAGCCTACTTAGGGACACCGGCTCTGGGGCCAACGTCCTGACTTTC.

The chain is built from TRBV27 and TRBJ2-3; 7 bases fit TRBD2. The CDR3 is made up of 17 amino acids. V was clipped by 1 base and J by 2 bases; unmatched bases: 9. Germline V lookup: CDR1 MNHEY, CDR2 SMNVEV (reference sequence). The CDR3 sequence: CASSLYRGRADTDTQYF. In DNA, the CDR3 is TGTGCCAGCAGTTTATATCGGGGGAGGGCCGACACAGATACGCAGTATTTT.

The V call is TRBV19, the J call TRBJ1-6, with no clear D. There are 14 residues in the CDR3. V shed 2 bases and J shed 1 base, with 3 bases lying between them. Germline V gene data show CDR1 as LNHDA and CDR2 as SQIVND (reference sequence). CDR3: CASSILSYNSPLHF. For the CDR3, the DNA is TGTGCCAGTAGTATACTTTCCTATAATTCACCCCTCCACTTT.

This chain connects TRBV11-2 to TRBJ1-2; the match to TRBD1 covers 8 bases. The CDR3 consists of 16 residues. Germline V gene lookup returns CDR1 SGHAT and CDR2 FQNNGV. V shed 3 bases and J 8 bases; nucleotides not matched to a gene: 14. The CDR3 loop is CASSFGQGAGSRGYTF. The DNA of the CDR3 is TGTGCCAGCAGCTTCGGTCAGGGGGCCGGATCAAGGGGCTACACCTTC.